This T cell receptor beta chain was recorded in a study of siplizumab effects on memory and regulatory T cells. Assays captured 90,000 or so TCR templates per sample. The data were produced by immunoSEQ multiplex PCR, yet TCRdb's version contains in-frame clones alone and is incomplete. The table shows about 50,000 clones, with roughly 87% occurring only once. Looked up from germline, CDR1 is PRHDT and CDR2 is FYEKMQ (reference sequence). V gave up 4 bases and J gave up 8 bases; unmatched junction bases: 5. This CDR3 has 16 residues. Researchers sequenced unstimulated naive, memory, effector memory and TEMRA subsets in three donor pairs. Notes on the study in general: Siplizumab produced a significant reduction in alloreactive sequences that were traceable to unstimulated CD4+ memory cells.

A word on this clone: Antigen specificity is unknown.

Input material: naive CD8+ T cells sorted from blood. This clonotype was sampled from a human donor in good health. This chain joins TRBV13 and TRBJ2-1; 16 nucleotides agree with TRBD2. The CDR3 nucleotides read TGTGCCAGCAGCTCGGGACTAGCGGGAGGGCCGGATGAGCAGTTCTTC. The encoded protein is CASSSGLAGGPDEQFF. Full variable domain (rest looked up from reference TRBV13 and TRBJ2-1): AAGVIQSPRHLIKEKRETATLKCYPIPRHDTVYWYQQGPGQDPQFLISFYEKMQSDKGSIPDRFSAQQFSDYHSELNMSSLELGDSALYFCASSSGLAGGPDEQFFGPGTRLTVL.